This T cell receptor beta chain was captured by sequencing in a study of T-cell reconstitution after alpha-beta-depleted transplantation in children. The germline gives CDR1 PRHDT, CDR2 FYEKMQ (reference sequence). V gave up 5 bases and J gave up 5 bases; unmatched junction bases: 8. This CDR3 is built from 14 residues. Molecular barcoding with unique molecular identifiers was used for the TCRbeta library. A single record per CDR3 protein comes from TCRdb applying MiXCR to the PCR reads. Of 640,000 or so distinct CDR3 sequences listed, roughly 15% were seen once; the top ten hold about 1.1%. The sample in question was PBMCs from the stem cell graft donor, obtained from the stem cell graft. The chain is built from TRBV13 and TRBJ1-1; 7 positions agree with TRBD1. The TCR sequence derives from a human donor who donated a stem cell graft to a child with acute myeloid leukemia. CDR3 in DNA: TGTGCCAGCAGCCCTGACAGGGTTGGTACTGAAGCTTTCTTT. Amino acids: CASSPDRVGTEAFF.